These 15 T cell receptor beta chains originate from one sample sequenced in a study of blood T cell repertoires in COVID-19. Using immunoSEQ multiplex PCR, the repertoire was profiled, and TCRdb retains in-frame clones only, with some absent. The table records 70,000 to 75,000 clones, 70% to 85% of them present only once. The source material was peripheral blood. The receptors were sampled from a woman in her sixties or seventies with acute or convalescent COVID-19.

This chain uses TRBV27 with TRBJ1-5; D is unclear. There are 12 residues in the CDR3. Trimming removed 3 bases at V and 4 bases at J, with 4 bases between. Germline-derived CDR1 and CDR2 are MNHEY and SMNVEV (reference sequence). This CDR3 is CASSFQNQPQHF. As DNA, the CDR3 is TGTGCCAGCAGTTTCCAGAATCAGCCCCAGCATTTT.

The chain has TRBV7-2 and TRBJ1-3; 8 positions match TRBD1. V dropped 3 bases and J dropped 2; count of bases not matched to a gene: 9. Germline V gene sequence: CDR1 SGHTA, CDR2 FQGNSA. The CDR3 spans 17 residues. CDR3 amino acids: CASSFLPQGGTGNTIYF. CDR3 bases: TGTGCCAGCAGCTTTCTCCCACAGGGGGGTACTGGAAACACCATATATTTT. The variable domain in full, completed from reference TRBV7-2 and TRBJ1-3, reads GAGVSQSPSNKVTEKGKDVELRCDPISGHTALYWYRQSLGQGLEFLIYFQGNSAPDKSGLPSDRFSAERTGGSVSTLTIQRTQQEDSAVYLCASSFLPQGGTGNTIYFGEGSWLTVV.

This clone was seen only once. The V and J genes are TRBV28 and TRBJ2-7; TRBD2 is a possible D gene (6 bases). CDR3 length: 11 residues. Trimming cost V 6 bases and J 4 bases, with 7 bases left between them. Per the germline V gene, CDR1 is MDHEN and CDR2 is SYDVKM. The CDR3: CASRGGYEQYF. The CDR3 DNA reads TGTGCCAGCAGGGGGGGATACGAGCAGTACTTC.

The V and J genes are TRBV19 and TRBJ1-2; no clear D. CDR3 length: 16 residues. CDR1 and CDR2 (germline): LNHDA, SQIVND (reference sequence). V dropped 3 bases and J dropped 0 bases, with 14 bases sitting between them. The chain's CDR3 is CASSITRGGPNYGYTF. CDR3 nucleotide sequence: TGTGCCAGTAGTATCACTCGGGGAGGACCTAACTATGGCTACACCTTC.

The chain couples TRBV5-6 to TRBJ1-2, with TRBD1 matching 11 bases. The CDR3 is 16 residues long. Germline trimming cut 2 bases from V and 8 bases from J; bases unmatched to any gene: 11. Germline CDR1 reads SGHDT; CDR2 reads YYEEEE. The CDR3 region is CASSFNPGQGGLGYTF. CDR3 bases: TGTGCCAGCAGCTTCAACCCGGGACAGGGGGGCTTGGGCTACACCTTC.

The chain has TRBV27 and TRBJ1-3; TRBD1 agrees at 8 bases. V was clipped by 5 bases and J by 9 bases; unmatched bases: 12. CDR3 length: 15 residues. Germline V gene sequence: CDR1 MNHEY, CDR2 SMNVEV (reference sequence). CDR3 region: CASSPSRGQGGTIYF. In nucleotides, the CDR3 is TGTGCCAGCAGTCCCTCGAGAGGACAGGGAGGCACCATATATTTT.

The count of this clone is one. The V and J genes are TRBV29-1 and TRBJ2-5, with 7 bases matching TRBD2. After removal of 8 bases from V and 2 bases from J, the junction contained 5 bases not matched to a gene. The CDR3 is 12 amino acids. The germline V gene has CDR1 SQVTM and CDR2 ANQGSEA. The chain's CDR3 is CSHAGVQETQYF. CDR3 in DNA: TGCAGCCACGCGGGGGTTCAAGAGACCCAGTACTTC.

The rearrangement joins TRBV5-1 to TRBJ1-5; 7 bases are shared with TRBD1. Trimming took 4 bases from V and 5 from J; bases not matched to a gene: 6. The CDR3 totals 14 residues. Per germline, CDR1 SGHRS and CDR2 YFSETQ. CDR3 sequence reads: CASSLGTADQPQHF. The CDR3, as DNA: TGCGCCAGCAGCCTCGGGACAGCCGATCAGCCCCAGCATTTT.

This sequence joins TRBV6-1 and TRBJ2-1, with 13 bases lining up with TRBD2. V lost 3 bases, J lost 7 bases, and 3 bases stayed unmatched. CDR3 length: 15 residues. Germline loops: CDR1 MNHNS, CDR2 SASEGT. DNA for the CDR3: TGTGCCAGCAGTGAGGGACTAGCGGGGCTGAATGAGCAGTTCTTC. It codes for CASSEGLAGLNEQFF.

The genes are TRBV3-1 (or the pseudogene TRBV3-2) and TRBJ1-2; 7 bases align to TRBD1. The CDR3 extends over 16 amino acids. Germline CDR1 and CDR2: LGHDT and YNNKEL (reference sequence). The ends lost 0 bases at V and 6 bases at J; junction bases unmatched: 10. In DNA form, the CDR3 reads TGTGCCAGCAGCCAAGACGGAAGGGGGCGAGGTAATGGCTACACCTTC. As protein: CASSQDGRGRGNGYTF.

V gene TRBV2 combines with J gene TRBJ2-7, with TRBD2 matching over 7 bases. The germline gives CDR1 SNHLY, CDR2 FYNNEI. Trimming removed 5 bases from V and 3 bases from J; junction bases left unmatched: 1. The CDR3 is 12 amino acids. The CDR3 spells CASSRDYYEQYF. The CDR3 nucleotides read TGTGCCAGCAGTCGGGACTACTACGAGCAGTACTTC.

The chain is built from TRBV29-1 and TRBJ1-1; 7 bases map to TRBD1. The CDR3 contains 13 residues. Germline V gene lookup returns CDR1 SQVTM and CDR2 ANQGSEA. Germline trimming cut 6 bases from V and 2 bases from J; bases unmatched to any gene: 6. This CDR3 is CSVRQGTNTEAFF. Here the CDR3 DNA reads TGCAGCGTGCGACAGGGAACCAACACTGAAGCTTTCTTT. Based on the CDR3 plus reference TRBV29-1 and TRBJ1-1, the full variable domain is SAVISQKPSRDICQRGTSLTIQCQVDSQVTMMFWYRQQPGQSLTLIATANQGSEATYESGFVIDKFPISRPNLTFSTLTVSNMSPEDSSIYLCSVRQGTNTEAFFGQGTRLTVV.

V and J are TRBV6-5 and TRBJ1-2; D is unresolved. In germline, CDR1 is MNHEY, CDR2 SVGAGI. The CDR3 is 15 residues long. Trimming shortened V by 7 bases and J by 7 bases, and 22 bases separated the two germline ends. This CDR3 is CASNNSGNKGLGYTF. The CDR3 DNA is TGTGCCAGCAATAATTCCGGGAACAAGGGCCTTGGCTACACCTTC.

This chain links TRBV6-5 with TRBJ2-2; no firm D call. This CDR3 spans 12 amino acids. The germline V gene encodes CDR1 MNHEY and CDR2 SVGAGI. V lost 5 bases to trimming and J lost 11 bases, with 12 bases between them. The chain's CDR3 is CASSKSRVELFF. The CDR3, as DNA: TGTGCCAGCAGTAAGAGTCGGGTCGAGCTGTTTTTT.

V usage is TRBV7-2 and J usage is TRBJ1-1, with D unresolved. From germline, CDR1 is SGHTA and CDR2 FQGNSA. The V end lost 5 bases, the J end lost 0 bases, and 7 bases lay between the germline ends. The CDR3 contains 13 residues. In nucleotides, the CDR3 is TGTGCCAGCAGCGGTAGAATGAACACTGAAGCTTTCTTT. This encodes CASSGRMNTEAFF. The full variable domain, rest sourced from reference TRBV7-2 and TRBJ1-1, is GAGVSQSPSNKVTEKGKDVELRCDPISGHTALYWYRQSLGQGLEFLIYFQGNSAPDKSGLPSDRFSAERTGGSVSTLTIQRTQQEDSAVYLCASSGRMNTEAFFGQGTRLTVV.